These 22 T cell receptor beta chains share one sample of origin, sequenced in a study of blood T cell repertoires in COVID-19. Data came from immunoSEQ multiplex PCR; TCRdb stores just in-frame clones and leaves some out. There are more than 110,000 clones in the sample; about 86% occur only once, and approximately 3.8% lies in the top ten. Sequencing input: peripheral blood. These receptors all stem from a woman between 55 and 75 years old with acute or convalescent COVID-19.

The chain has TRBV25-1 and TRBJ1-2; D not certain. Germline V gene sequence: CDR1 MGHDK, CDR2 SYGVNS. The CDR3 has 13 residues. V was pared by 2 bases and J by 4 bases, with 8 bases between. CDR3 sequence: CASSEIQAYGYTF. The CDR3 region has the DNA TGTGCCAGCAGTGAAATCCAGGCCTATGGCTACACCTTC.

This clone was recorded once. The chain is built from TRBV19 and TRBJ1-6; D is unclear. The CDR3 spans 14 residues. V was shortened by 2 bases and J by 10 bases, with 12 bases between the two germline ends. Germline assignment: CDR1 LNHDA and CDR2 SQIVND (reference sequence). CDR3 nucleotides: TGTGCCAGTAGTATAAAGCCGTCGGGATCACCCCTCCACTTT. This translates into CASSIKPSGSPLHF.

V and J are TRBV4-1 and TRBJ1-2; 7 bases agree with TRBD1. The CDR3 runs 16 residues. After removal of 4 bases from V and 3 bases from J, the junction contained 11 bases not matched to a gene. Per the germline V gene, CDR1 is MGHRA and CDR2 is YSYEKL. The CDR3 nucleotides are TGCGCCAGCAGCCCCCGGTCAGGGGGGCCTTACTATGGCTACACCTTC. Amino acid sequence: CASSPRSGGPYYGYTF.

V usage is TRBV5-1 and J usage is TRBJ2-7, with D tentatively TRBD1 (5 bases). The germline V gene encodes CDR1 SGHRS and CDR2 YFSETQ. The CDR3 contains 14 residues. Trimming removed 1 base at V and 2 bases at J, with 10 bases between. In nucleotides, the CDR3 is TGCGCCAGCAGCTTGAGGGGATACGCCTACGAGCAGTACTTC. The encoded protein is CASSLRGYAYEQYF.

This chain links TRBV3-1 (or the pseudogene TRBV3-2) with TRBJ1-5, with D maybe TRBD1 (5 bases). The germline V gene has CDR1 LGHDT and CDR2 YNNKEL (reference sequence). This CDR3 has 15 amino acids. Trimming left V 0 bases short and J 7 bases short, with 13 bases between. The CDR3 spells CASSQEGRGRQPQHF. CDR3 nucleotides: TGTGCCAGCAGCCAAGAGGGGCGGGGAAGACAGCCCCAGCATTTT.

This clone was picked up a small number of times. The chain carries TRBV7-8 and TRBJ1-1; weak D call: TRBD1 (6 bases). V lost 5 bases to trimming and J lost 0 bases, with 13 bases between them. CDR3 size: 15 residues. The germline V gene encodes CDR1 SGHVS and CDR2 FQNEAQ. The CDR3 nucleotides read TGTGCCAGCAGCGTCGGGGGGGCATTGAACACTGAAGCTTTCTTT. This codes for CASSVGGALNTEAFF. The entire variable domain, with the rest obtained from reference TRBV7-8 and TRBJ1-1, is as follows: GAGVSQSPRYKVAKRGQDVALRCDPISGHVSLFWYQQALGQGPEFLTYFQNEAQLDKSGLPSDRFFAERPEGSVSTLKIQRTQQEDSAVYLCASSVGGALNTEAFFGQGTRLTVV.

The sample holds a few counts of this clone. The chain uses TRBV4-2 and TRBJ1-4; D is perhaps TRBD1 (5 bases). The ends were cut back, 0 bases at V and 7 bases at J, with 15 bases in the middle. This CDR3 region has 16 residues. Looked up from germline, CDR1 is LGHNA and CDR2 is YNFKEQ. The CDR3 sequence: CASSQDPTGGGEKLFF. The DNA for the CDR3 is TGTGCCAGCAGCCAAGATCCAACAGGCGGGGGTGAAAAACTGTTTTTT.

J is TRBJ2-7 and V is TRBV14; 8 nucleotides line up with TRBD2. Germline CDR1 is SGHDN and CDR2 is FVKESK. The V segment lost 3 bases and the J segment 5 bases; nucleotides outside the gene matches: 6. This CDR3 contains 14 residues. Written as DNA, the CDR3 is TGTGCCAGCAGCCACCAGCGGGAGTCCCACGAGCAGTACTTC. This gives the protein CASSHQRESHEQYF.

The V call is TRBV18, the J call TRBJ2-7, with TRBD2 matching 10 bases. The CDR3 has 16 amino acids. Unmatched junction bases numbered 9, after V lost 2 bases and J lost 5 bases. CDR1 is KGHSH and CDR2 is LQKENI in the germline V gene. CDR3 bases: TGTGCCAGCTCACCATATAGCGGGAGGTCTACAGACGAGCAGTACTTC. This encodes CASSPYSGRSTDEQYF.

The chain combines TRBV11-2 with TRBJ2-1; perhaps TRBD1 as D (6 bases). CDR3 size: 15 residues. Germline assignment: CDR1 SGHAT and CDR2 FQNNGV. Trimming stripped 2 bases from V and 6 bases from J, with 14 bases between. DNA for the CDR3: TGTGCCAGCAGCTTACCGGGACAAGGAGGCAATGAGCAGTTCTTC. Its translation is CASSLPGQGGNEQFF.

The chain has TRBV9 and TRBJ2-2; 8 positions agree with TRBD1. V lost 3 bases, J lost 6 bases, and 7 bases stayed unmatched. Germline V CDR1 and CDR2: SGDLS, YYNGEE. This CDR3 comprises 15 residues. The CDR3 sequence: CASSDGQGLAGELFF. CDR3 sequence (DNA): TGTGCCAGCAGCGATGGACAGGGTTTGGCCGGGGAGCTGTTTTTT.

DNA for the CDR3: TGTGCCAGCAGCTTAGGCTATAGCAATCAGCCCCAGCATTTT. Protein product: CASSLGYSNQPQHF. The V call is TRBV7-8, the J call TRBJ1-5; D is ambiguous. Per germline, CDR1 SGHVS and CDR2 FQNEAQ. CDR3 length equals 14 residues. V lost 1 base to trimming and J lost 0 bases, with 4 bases between them.

The chain carries TRBV6-5 and TRBJ2-1, with 7 bases lining up with TRBD1. CDR3 size: 15 residues. The germline V gene has CDR1 MNHEY and CDR2 SVGAGI. The J segment lost 1 base and the V segment lost 2 bases, leaving 2 bases of the junction unmatched. This CDR3 reads CASSYDRVSYNEQFF. The DNA for the CDR3 is TGTGCCAGCAGTTACGACAGGGTTTCCTACAATGAGCAGTTCTTC.

This sequence joins TRBV28 and TRBJ2-7, with D maybe TRBD2 (6 bases). V was pared by 11 bases and J by 3 bases, with 20 bases between. Germline V gene data show CDR1 as MDHEN and CDR2 as SYDVKM. The CDR3 sequence is 14 residues long. CDR3 residues: CAAESGGTGYEQYF. DNA of the CDR3: TGTGCCGCAGAAAGTGGGGGGACTGGCTACGAGCAGTACTTC.

In this sample, this clone turned up a few times. The chain uses TRBV5-1 and TRBJ2-7, with 8 bases matching TRBD2. Germline V gives CDR1 SGHRS, CDR2 YFSETQ. The CDR3 extends over 19 amino acids. J was trimmed by 2 bases and V by 4 bases; bases with no gene match: 20. The CDR3, as DNA: TGCGCCAGCAGCCTTGGGGGACTCATCTTAGCGGGGTCAACCTACGAGCAGTACTTC. It yields the protein CASSLGGLILAGSTYEQYF.

This clone was observed once. The chain combines TRBV24-1 with TRBJ2-5; 9 bases are shared with TRBD1. With 0 bases clipped from V and 4 bases from J, the junction kept 5 bases outside the gene matches. The CDR3 runs 16 residues. CDR1 and CDR2 from the germline V gene are KGHDR and SFDVKD. The DNA for the CDR3 is TGTGCCACCAGTGATTTGAAGGACAGGGGTGTAGAGACCCAGTACTTC. It specifies CATSDLKDRGVETQYF.

This CDR3 reads CASSLDSNAINYGYTF. CDR3 DNA sequence: TGCGCCAGCAGCTTGGACAGTAACGCGATAAACTATGGCTACACCTTC. V gene TRBV5-1 combines with J gene TRBJ1-2; unclear D gene. The CDR3 is 16 amino acids. Germline V gene sequence: CDR1 SGHRS, CDR2 YFSETQ. V lost 0 bases to trimming and J lost 2 bases, with 14 bases between them.

The chain couples TRBV6-4 to TRBJ2-5, with 11 bases matching TRBD2. Germline V gene data show CDR1 as MRHNA and CDR2 as SNTAGT. The junction had 18 bases not matched to a gene; V was cut back by 4 bases and J by 5 bases. CDR3 size: 19 residues. The CDR3 DNA reads TGTGCCAGCAGTGCCCCATGGCTAGCGGGAGGCCCGATTGAGGAGACCCAGTACTTC. It codes for CASSAPWLAGGPIEETQYF.

The table lists this clone with many counts. The gene calls are TRBV6-4 and TRBJ2-2; D is ambiguous. Germline lookup yields CDR1 MRHNA and CDR2 SNTAGT. This CDR3 has 14 residues. V lost 7 bases, J lost 4 bases, and 13 bases lay in between. The CDR3 nucleotides read TGTGCCAGCACCGCCTCCCCGGGCACCGGGGAGCTGTTTTTT. Translation gives CASTASPGTGELFF.

This chain uses TRBV28 with TRBJ1-1; D is undetermined. The CDR3 totals 13 residues. Germline-derived CDR1 and CDR2 are MDHEN and SYDVKM. Trimming took off 3 bases at V and 5 bases at J, with 10 bases between the two ends. This CDR3 is CASSFWGGTEAFF. In nucleotides, the CDR3 is TGTGCCAGCAGTTTTTGGGGAGGGACTGAAGCTTTCTTT.

This chain joins TRBV7-3 and TRBJ2-1; tentatively, D is TRBD1 (5 bases). V lost 2 bases and J lost 0, with 11 bases in between. CDR1 and CDR2 (germline): SGHTA, FQGTGA. The CDR3 covers 16 residues. DNA for the CDR3: TGTGCCAGCAGCTTATCAGGGTCTCTCTCCTACAATGAGCAGTTCTTC. Its translation: CASSLSGSLSYNEQFF. The variable domain in full, completed from reference TRBV7-3 and TRBJ2-1, reads GAGVSQTPSNKVTEKGKYVELRCDPISGHTALYWYRQSLGQGPEFLIYFQGTGAADDSGLPNDRFFAVRPEGSVSTLKIQRTERGDSAVYLCASSLSGSLSYNEQFFGPGTRLTVL.

The V and J genes are TRBV28 and TRBJ2-7; maybe TRBD2 (5 bases). V was clipped by 5 bases and J by 4 bases, with 18 bases between them. This CDR3 is built from 15 residues. In germline, CDR1 is MDHEN, CDR2 SYDVKM. The CDR3 here is CASSLLASVMYEQYF. Written as DNA, the CDR3 is TGTGCCAGCAGTCTGTTAGCGTCGGTAATGTACGAGCAGTACTTC.